These 15 T cell receptor beta chains were all obtained from the same sample, sequenced in a study of identical twins. TCRdb re-analysed the 5' RACE reads in MiXCR, keeping a single row per CDR3 protein. The sample lists 650,000 to 750,000 distinct CDR3 sequences, 21% occurring once. The same sample was also studied in work on T cells expressing NK-cell markers.

The sample was PBMCs. The receptors derive from a woman between 18 and 30 years old in good health.

V usage is TRBV9 and J usage is TRBJ2-5; perhaps TRBD1 as D (5 bases). The germline V gene has CDR1 SGDLS and CDR2 YYNGEE. This CDR3 has 15 residues. V was trimmed by 3 bases and J by 3 bases, leaving 15 bases between them. The CDR3 DNA sequence: TGTGCCAGCAGCGAGGGGATTTTGGGTAAAGAGACCCAGTACTTC. This sequence encodes CASSEGILGKETQYF.

This clonotype has a count of ten or more. The chain links TRBV5-1 to TRBJ1-1; D perhaps matches TRBD1 (6 bases). CDR1 is SGHRS, CDR2 YFSETQ, per germline. The V and J ends lost 0 bases and 4 bases respectively, with 13 bases between them. CDR3 length: 15 amino acids. The CDR3 sequence is CASSLAWGAATEAFF. CDR3 nucleotide sequence: TGCGCCAGCAGCTTGGCCTGGGGGGCGGCCACTGAAGCTTTCTTT.

This clonotype was counted a few times. The chain links TRBV11-3 to TRBJ2-1; D is undetermined. The CDR3 runs 14 residues. The V gene's germline CDR1 is SGHNT and CDR2 YENEEA. V shed 0 bases and J shed 5 bases, with 8 bases lying between them. CDR3 sequence reads: CASSLDRANNEQFF. CDR3 DNA: TGTGCCAGCAGCTTAGATCGCGCCAACAATGAGCAGTTCTTC.

The table lists this clonotype with a few counts. The rearrangement joins TRBV20-1 to TRBJ2-2, with D perhaps matching TRBD1 (6 bases). Trimming pared 4 bases from V and 5 bases from J, leaving 11 bases between. This CDR3 region has 13 residues. In germline, CDR1 is DFQATT, CDR2 SNEGSKA (reference sequence). The CDR3 coding sequence is TGCAGTGCTATGGGCAGGGGAACCGGGGAGCTGTTTTTT. This sequence encodes CSAMGRGTGELFF.

This clonotype was found many times. The rearrangement uses TRBV12-3 or TRBV12-4 and TRBJ2-6; D call uncertain. This CDR3 is 15 amino acids long. V was trimmed by 4 bases and J by 0 bases, leaving 7 bases between them. CDR3 protein: CASSSRLSGANVLTF. CDR3 bases: TGTGCCAGCAGTTCCCGACTCTCTGGGGCCAACGTCCTGACTTTC.

V gene TRBV5-5 combines with J gene TRBJ2-1, with unresolved D. Trimming took off 4 bases at V and 7 bases at J, with 9 bases between the two ends. Per the germline V gene, CDR1 is SGHKS and CDR2 is YYEKEE (reference sequence). The CDR3 is made up of 12 amino acids. The CDR3 region is CASSAHGNEQFF. Here the CDR3 DNA reads TGTGCCAGCAGCGCGCACGGGAATGAGCAGTTCTTC.

The rearrangement uses TRBV3-1 and TRBJ2-7; TRBD1 aligns across 7 bases. Germline V CDR1 and CDR2: LGHDT, YNNKEL (reference sequence). The CDR3 is 14 residues long. Unmatched junction bases numbered 9, after V lost 6 bases and J lost 4 bases. This CDR3 reads CASSLTGIQYEQYF. For the CDR3, the DNA is TGTGCCAGCAGTCTGACAGGGATCCAGTACGAGCAGTACTTC.

V is TRBV29-1 and J is TRBJ2-2; D not certain. The CDR3 sequence is 12 residues long. From germline, CDR1 is SQVTM and CDR2 ANQGSEA. V was cut by 3 bases and J by 5 bases, with 7 bases left in between. The CDR3 loop is CSVEYQTGELFF. CDR3 sequence (DNA): TGCAGCGTTGAGTATCAAACCGGGGAGCTGTTTTTT.

The chain links TRBV28 to TRBJ2-5; the match to TRBD1 covers 11 bases. The germline V gene encodes CDR1 MDHEN and CDR2 SYDVKM. Trimming removed 5 bases from V and 4 bases from J; junction bases left unmatched: 3. CDR3 length: 14 residues. The CDR3 loop is CASSGTGGGETQYF. CDR3 nucleotide sequence: TGTGCCAGCAGTGGGACAGGGGGAGGAGAGACCCAGTACTTC.

The chain joins TRBV5-1 to TRBJ2-7; 14 bases match TRBD2. This CDR3 is 13 amino acids long. V lost 5 bases to trimming and J lost 11 bases; unmatched junction nucleotides: 6. Germline-derived CDR1 and CDR2 are SGHRS and YFSETQ. CDR3 loop: CASSTPGLAGEYF. The CDR3, as DNA: TGCGCCAGCAGTACCCCGGGACTAGCGGGAGAGTACTTC. The variable domain in full, with the rest retrieved from reference TRBV5-1 and TRBJ2-7, is KAGVTQTPRYLIKTRGQQVTLSCSPISGHRSVSWYQQTPGQGLQFLFEYFSETQRNKGNFPGRFSGRQFSNSRSEMNVSTLELGDSALYLCASSTPGLAGEYFGPGTRLTVT.

At least ten counts were recorded for this clonotype. The chain has TRBV12-3 or TRBV12-4 and TRBJ2-7, with D possibly called TRBD1 or TRBD2 (6 bases each). V was shortened by 4 bases and J by 3 bases, with 19 bases between the two germline ends. The CDR3 runs to 16 residues. The chain's CDR3 is CASSSQRRGAGYEQYF. As DNA, the CDR3 is TGTGCCAGCAGTTCACAGAGGAGGGGGGCCGGCTACGAGCAGTACTTC.

This clonotype was seen only a few times. The V gene is TRBV9, the J gene TRBJ2-2; 8 bases match TRBD2. Per germline, CDR1 SGDLS and CDR2 YYNGEE. V lost 1 base, J lost 1 base, and 3 bases stayed unmatched. CDR3 length equals 16 residues. CDR3 DNA sequence: TGTGCCAGCAGCGTAAGGACTAGCCTGAACACCGGGGAGCTGTTTTTT. Encoded protein: CASSVRTSLNTGELFF. Complete variable domain (other parts from reference TRBV9 and TRBJ2-2): DSGVTQTPKHLITATGQRVTLRCSPRSGDLSVYWYQQSLDQGLQFLIQYYNGEERAKGNILERFSAQQFPDLHSELNLSSLELGDSALYFCASSVRTSLNTGELFFGEGSRLTVL.

This clonotype was detected a few times. The chain is built from TRBV19 and TRBJ2-2; 8 bases agree with TRBD1. Trimming cost V 7 bases and J 8 bases; bases outside gene matches: 6. The germline V gene encodes CDR1 LNHDA and CDR2 SQIVND (reference sequence). CDR3 length: 13 residues. The CDR3 nucleotides are TGTGCCAGTACTTGGGACAGGCCAGGGGAGCTGTTTTTT. This translates into CASTWDRPGELFF.

The chain is built from TRBV27 and TRBJ2-5; 13 bases line up with TRBD2. Trimming removed 5 bases from V and 4 bases from J; junction bases left unmatched: 7. The CDR3 runs to 16 residues. Per the germline V gene, CDR1 is MNHEY and CDR2 is SMNVEV (reference sequence). The CDR3 region has the DNA TGTGCCAGCAGTCTCACTAGCGGGAGGGCCCGAGAGACCCAGTACTTC. The encoded protein is CASSLTSGRARETQYF.

This clonotype was seen a handful of times. The chain links TRBV7-9 to TRBJ2-7; the D call may be TRBD1 or TRBD2 (5 bases each). Looked up from germline, CDR1 is SEHNR and CDR2 is FQNEAQ (reference sequence). This CDR3 has 14 residues. The V gene lost 3 bases and the J gene lost 3 bases, with 12 bases spanning the gap. CDR3 DNA sequence: TGTGCCAGCAGCTTTCGCTCAGGGAGCTACGAGCAGTACTTC. Amino acids: CASSFRSGSYEQYF.